A selection of T cell receptor beta chains follows, all from one sample in a study of shared clonotypes between healthy human individuals. Produced via immunoSEQ multiplex PCR; TCRdb's table is partial and in-frame only. The sample lists fewer than 850,000 clones, about 96% occurring once. The sequenced material came from naive CD8+ T cells sorted from blood. All receptors derive from a man aged 25 to 40 in good health. Each CDR3 is given with its conserved first and last residue. The order of the fields is clone size, D gene, V gene, J gene, CDR3 protein, CDR3 DNA. The D gene is left open where the match is weak. Size values are once, few and many counts, or a class for expanded clones, and some rows have none.

>-|-|TRBV28|TRBJ2-1
CASRRDYNEQFF
TGTGCCAGCAGAAGGGACTACAATGAGCAGTTCTTC
>-|-|TRBV6-1|TRBJ1-1
CASRDSEAFF
TGTGCCAGCAGGGACAGTGAAGCTTTCTTT
>-|-|TRBV6-1|TRBJ1-3
CASSDSPSGNTIYF
TGTGCCAGCAGTGATTCACCGTCTGGAAACACCATATATTTT
>-|-|TRBV30|TRBJ2-3
CAWSGDDQGILADTQYF
TGTGCCTGGAGTGGAGATGATCAGGGAATACTGGCAGATACGCAGTATTTT
>-|-|TRBV4-3|TRBJ2-3
CASSQYNGQGDTQYF
TGCGCCAGCAGCCAATACAATGGGCAGGGAGATACGCAGTATTTT
>-|-|TRBV7-6|TRBJ2-7
CASSLEPGSDEQYF
TGTGCCAGCAGCTTAGAACCAGGGTCCGACGAGCAGTACTTC
>once|-|TRBV6-1|TRBJ2-6
CASSESGSGANVLTF
TGTGCCAGCAGTGAGTCGGGCTCTGGGGCCAACGTCCTGACTTTC
>-|-|TRBV5-1|TRBJ2-1
CASSLESYNEQFF
TGCGCCAGCAGCTTGGAGTCCTACAATGAGCAGTTCTTC
>-|-|TRBV19|TRBJ2-3
CASSTRVHTTDTQYF
TGTGCCAGTAGTACTCGCGTTCACACTACAGATACGCAGTATTTT
>-|-|TRBV7-9|TRBJ2-7
CASSLDGATYEQYF
TGTGCCAGCAGCTTGGATGGAGCTACCTACGAGCAGTACTTC
>-|-|TRBV27|TRBJ2-7
CASSLVGPSYEQYF
TGTGCCAGCAGTTTAGTGGGTCCCTCCTACGAGCAGTACTTC
>-|TRBD1|TRBV27|TRBJ1-1
CASIRQGGTEAFF
TGTGCCAGCATCCGACAGGGAGGAACTGAAGCTTTCTTT
>-|-|TRBV14|TRBJ2-7
CATSTGVEQYF
TGTGCCACCTCGACAGGCGTCGAGCAGTACTTC
>-|TRBD1|TRBV28|TRBJ1-1
CASSLRDRGRSTEAFF
TGTGCCAGCAGTCTCCGGGACAGGGGAAGGAGCACTGAAGCTTTCTTT
>-|-|TRBV7-9|TRBJ2-3
CASSPAAIRLADTQYF
TGTGCCAGCAGCCCCGCTGCCATCCGGCTAGCAGATACGCAGTATTTT
>-|-|TRBV7-9|TRBJ2-3
CASSSTYFRKQTSTDTQYF
TGTGCCAGCAGCTCCACCTATTTCCGAAAACAAACTAGCACAGATACGCAGTATTTT
>once|TRBD1|TRBV5-1|TRBJ2-7
CASSPGTGVYEQYF
TGCGCCAGCAGCCCCGGGACAGGGGTATACGAGCAGTACTTC
>-|-|TRBV11-3|TRBJ2-7
CASSGHSEGDNYEQYF
TGTGCCAGCAGCGGACATTCAGAAGGGGACAATTACGAGCAGTACTTC
>few|-|TRBV19|TRBJ1-5
CASSIVRGGNQPQHF
TGTGCCAGTAGTATCGTCAGGGGCGGCAATCAGCCCCAGCATTTT
>-|TRBD1|TRBV7-9|TRBJ2-2
CASSSTRVGTGGTGELFF
TGTGCCAGCAGCTCAACCCGTGTCGGGACAGGGGGTACCGGGGAGCTGTTTTTT
>-|-|TRBV6-1|TRBJ1-5
CASSEAGNQPQHF
TGTGCCAGCAGTGAGGCCGGGAATCAGCCCCAGCATTTT
>once|TRBD1|TRBV5-1|TRBJ2-1
CASSPRQGQGEQFF
TGCGCCAGCAGCCCCAGACAGGGCCAAGGGGAGCAGTTCTTC
>-|-|TRBV2|TRBJ1-1
CASSDEAFF
TGTGCCAGCAGTGATGAAGCTTTCTTT
>-|TRBD2|TRBV19|TRBJ2-1
CASSVIAGEHPNEQFF
TGTGCCAGTAGTGTAATAGCGGGAGAACACCCCAATGAGCAGTTCTTC
>few|TRBD2|TRBV27|TRBJ2-4
CASSPSWGGGPKNIQYF
TGTGCCAGCAGTCCGTCTTGGGGGGGAGGGCCCAAAAACATTCAGTACTTC
>-|TRBD1|TRBV30|TRBJ2-7
CAWGQGTYEQYF
TGTGCCTGGGGACAGGGGACCTACGAGCAGTACTTC
>-|TRBD1|TRBV5-1|TRBJ2-7
CASSPGGQGIYEQYF
TGCGCCAGCAGCCCGGGGGGACAGGGAATCTACGAGCAGTACTTC
>-|TRBD2|TRBV7-9|TRBJ2-5
CASRPLAGGPQETQYF
TGTGCCAGCAGACCCCTAGCGGGAGGGCCCCAAGAGACCCAGTACTTC
>-|-|TRBV7-9|TRBJ1-1
CASSLGFTEAFF
TGTGCCAGCAGCTTAGGGTTTACTGAAGCTTTCTTT
>-|-|TRBV6-1|TRBJ1-4
CASSDQLGIDEKLFF
TGTGCCAGCAGTGATCAGTTGGGTATCGATGAAAAACTGTTTTTT
>-|TRBD1|TRBV27|TRBJ1-2
CASSADGTGLGWYTF
TGTGCCAGCAGTGCCGATGGGACAGGGTTAGGGTGGTACACCTTC
>-|TRBD1|TRBV5-8|TRBJ1-2
CASSWTGDYGYTF
TGTGCCAGCAGCTGGACAGGGGACTATGGCTACACCTTC
>-|TRBD1|TRBV9|TRBJ2-3
CASSGDRVTDTQYF
TGTGCCAGCAGTGGGGACAGGGTCACAGATACGCAGTATTTT
>-|-|TRBV29-1|TRBJ1-1
CSVCWGFNTEAFF
TGCAGCGTCTGTTGGGGGTTCAACACTGAAGCTTTCTTT
>-|-|TRBV7-9|TRBJ2-5
CASSKWNEETQYF
TGTGCCAGCAGTAAGTGGAATGAGGAGACCCAGTACTTC
>-|TRBD1|TRBV27|TRBJ1-5
CASSLGQGIQPQHF
TGTGCCAGCAGTTTGGGACAGGGGATTCAGCCCCAGCATTTT
>-|TRBD2|TRBV13|TRBJ2-3
CASSLSAGERTDTQYF
TGTGCCAGCAGCTTATCAGCGGGAGAGCGCACAGATACGCAGTATTTT
>-|-|TRBV4-3|TRBJ2-7
CASSQGGAYEQYF
TGCGCCAGCAGCCAAGGAGGGGCGTACGAGCAGTACTTC
>-|TRBD1|TRBV29-1|TRBJ2-7
CSVEDRTGVTYEQYF
TGCAGCGTTGAAGACCGGACAGGGGTTACCTACGAGCAGTACTTC